Reported below is one TCR beta chain. This record belongs to a study of CD8 T cells in Susac syndrome. TEMRA cells were FACS-enriched, with CD8+ and CD4+ T cells isolated negatively. Reverse transcription of about 0.45 to 1 ug RNA used random hexamers. The immunoSEQ assay covered 54 Vbeta and 13 Jbeta segments for CDR3. TCRdb ran MiXCR on the immunoSEQ multiplex PCR reads and lists one entry per CDR3 protein. The repertoire has about 130,000 distinct CDR3 sequences, roughly 94% of them found once; the top ten carry 0.1% to 0.15%. This TCR derives from a human donor with multiple sclerosis. The sequencing input was CD4+ T cells from PBMCs.

The CDR3, as DNA: TGTGCCTGGACAGGGTTTAAGGATTCACCCCTCCACTTT. Protein: CAWTGFKDSPLHF. The rearrangement joins TRBV30 to TRBJ1-6; tentatively, D is TRBD1 (5 bases). CDR1 is GTSNPN, CDR2 SVGIG, per germline (reference sequence). The CDR3 has 13 amino acids. The germline V and J ends were trimmed by 4 bases and 8 bases, with 12 bases remaining between them.